Detailed here is one TCR beta chain. This clonotype has at least ten counts. The clone's antigen remains unknown. No base quality values were provided; no much bigger clone lies one nucleotide off. Sequencer: Illumina HiSeq 1500. TCRdb's own reprocessing of the public reads used fastp at Q25 and MiXCR and kept productive beta chains. For every CDR3 protein sequence, its rows merge into one entry that carries the most common genes and DNA. A total of about 310,000 distinct CDR3 sequences appear in this sample, roughly 25% of them only once. The leading ten clones occupy 13% of the sample. CDR1 is given as MNHNS and CDR2 as SASEGT, both from the germline V gene. The CDR3, cysteine through phenylalanine, is 17 amino acids long. Only CDR3 DNA is held: 51 bases, read in frame from base 1. The germline V end is reduced by 1 base and the J end by 4 bases; junction bases left unmatched: 10. In light of the paper, this sample's treatment or condition label describes: in vitro stimulation with specific CMV peptide epitopes to enrich CMV-specific T cells.

These data come from a study of T cell repertoires in cytomegalovirus infection (dated by TCRdb to about 2019). About the investigation overall: Recently identified HLA-C-restricted CMV epitopes, whose presentation resists viral immunomodulation, were targeted by peptide stimulations together with well-studied HLA-B-restricted epitopes. Donor HLA type was relevant to the analysis, as public TCR beta signatures indicated carriage of CMV infection together with the matching HLA type.

General study outcomes and caveats: Cumulative frequency of public TCR beta family members discriminated carriers of CMV infection plus the relevant HLA type in this cohort and an independent roughly 340-donor cohort. The ex vivo response was dominated by HLA-C-restricted CMV-specific TCR beta clonotypes, which also provided the single most frequent clonotype in two of eight donors.

The starting material was cultured PBMCs, obtained from culture after CMV antigen stimulation. The receptor was derived from a human donor in good health (CMV status not recorded). Some clones in this sample may be carry-over from other donors' samples. In this chain, TRBV6-1 is recombined with TRBJ2-3; the central 8 bases match TRBD2. This receptor carries the CDR3 CASSEVVTSGSPDTQYF. The DNA is as follows: TGTGCCAGCAGTGAAGTGGTAACGAGCGGGAGCCCAGATACGCAGTATTTT.